This TCR beta chain was captured in a study of shared clonotypes between healthy human individuals. The wider study: CD4 naive and CD4 memory each took three plates per donor, while CD8 naive took two and CD8 memory one.

This table comes from immunoSEQ multiplex PCR, and its TCRdb copy is limited to in-frame clones, with some not included. In the table there are approximately 810,000 clones, 80% to 95% of which are singletons. The naive CD8 subset, CD45RO-negative cells positively selected for CCR7, excluded terminally differentiated effector memory CD45RA+ cells. Sequencing was carried out using naive CD8+ T cells sorted from blood. This receptor was obtained from a man under 40 in good health.

The CDR3 bases are TGCAGCGTCCGGTACGCGAACACCGGGGAGCTGTTTTTT. Amino acids: CSVRYANTGELFF. V and J are TRBV29-1 and TRBJ2-2; D gene ambiguous. The CDR3 length is 13 residues. V was pared by 6 bases and J by 0 bases, with 8 bases between. CDR1 is SQVTM and CDR2 is ANQGSEA in the germline V gene.